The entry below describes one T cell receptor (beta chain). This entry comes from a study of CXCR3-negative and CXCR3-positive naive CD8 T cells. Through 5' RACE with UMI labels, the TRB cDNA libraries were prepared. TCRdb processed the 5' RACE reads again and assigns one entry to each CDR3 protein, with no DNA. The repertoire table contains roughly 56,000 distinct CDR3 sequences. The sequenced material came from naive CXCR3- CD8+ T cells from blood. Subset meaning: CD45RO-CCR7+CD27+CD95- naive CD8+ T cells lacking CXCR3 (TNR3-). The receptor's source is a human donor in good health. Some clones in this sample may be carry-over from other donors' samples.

The CDR3 loop reads CSVAPGGGYEQYF. V usage is TRBV29-1 and J usage is TRBJ2-7; the D call from TCRdb, TRBD1, cannot be confirmed without DNA. The CDR3 runs 13 residues. Germline V gene data show CDR1 as SQVTM and CDR2 as ANQGSEA.